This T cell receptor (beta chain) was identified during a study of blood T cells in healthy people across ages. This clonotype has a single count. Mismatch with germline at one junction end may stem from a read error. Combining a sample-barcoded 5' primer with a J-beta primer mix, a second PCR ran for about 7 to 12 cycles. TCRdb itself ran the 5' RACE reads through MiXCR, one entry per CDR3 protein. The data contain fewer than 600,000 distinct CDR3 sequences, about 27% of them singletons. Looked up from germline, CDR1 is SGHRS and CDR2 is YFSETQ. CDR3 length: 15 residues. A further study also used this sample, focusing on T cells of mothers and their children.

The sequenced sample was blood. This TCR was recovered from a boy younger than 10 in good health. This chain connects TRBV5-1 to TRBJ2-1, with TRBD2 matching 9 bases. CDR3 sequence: CTSLPLAGSYNEQFF. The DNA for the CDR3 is TGCACCAGCTTACCACTAGCGGGTTCCTACAATGAGCAGTTCTTC. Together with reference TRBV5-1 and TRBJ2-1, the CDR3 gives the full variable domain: KAGVTQTPRYLIKTRGQQVTLSCSPISGHRSVSWYQQTPGQGLQFLFEYFSETQRNKGNFPGRFSGRQFSNSRSEMNVSTLELGDSALYLCTSLPLAGSYNEQFFGPGTRLTVL.